Sequencing of this T cell receptor beta chain was carried out in a study of blood T cell repertoires in COVID-19. Whole-study context: Nucleic acid was either cDNA or gDNA, and it came from T cells, B-cell-depleted T cells, or PBMCs.

The assay was immunoSEQ multiplex PCR, and TCRdb's table has in-frame clones only and misses some. The profile covers about 310,000 clones, with roughly 84% appearing a single time and 1% taken by the ten largest. The germline CDR1 and CDR2 sequences are LGHDT and YNNKEL (reference sequence). The CDR3 length is 11 residues. The V and J ends lost 4 bases and 10 bases respectively, with 10 bases between them. This rearrangement joins TRBV3-1 (or the pseudogene TRBV3-2) to TRBJ1-1; D might be TRBD1 (6 bases). The sequenced sample was peripheral blood. This clonotype originated in a man aged 45-65 years with active or convalescent COVID-19. CDR3 in amino acids: CASSRSGVAFF. The CDR3 DNA reads as TGTGCCAGCAGCCGATCAGGGGTAGCTTTCTTT.